The clone carrying this T cell receptor (beta chain) was picked up one time. Its antigen is undetermined. The sample belongs to a study of response to subunit inactivated influenza vaccine. Study-wide results and limits: A suggestion made by the authors is that each seasonal influenza vaccination recruits few new T cells.

There are 14 residues in the CDR3. Losses at the gene ends were 3 bases for V and 3 bases for J; bases not matched to a gene: 6. The germline V gene encodes CDR1 DFQATT and CDR2 SNEGSKA (reference sequence). MiXCR was run by TCRdb on the RT-PCR reads, yielding one entry per CDR3 protein. The data show some 850,000 distinct CDR3 sequences, approximately 17% seen once. Sequenced material: PBMCs from blood, taken roughly 5 days after vaccination. V gene TRBV20-1 combines with J gene TRBJ2-7; 9 nucleotides line up with TRBD1. This receptor was obtained from a man aged 45-60 years who received an inactivated influenza vaccine. CDR3 in amino acids: CSASPGQGFYEQYF. CDR3 nucleotides: TGCAGTGCTAGTCCCGGACAGGGGTTCTACGAGCAGTACTTC.